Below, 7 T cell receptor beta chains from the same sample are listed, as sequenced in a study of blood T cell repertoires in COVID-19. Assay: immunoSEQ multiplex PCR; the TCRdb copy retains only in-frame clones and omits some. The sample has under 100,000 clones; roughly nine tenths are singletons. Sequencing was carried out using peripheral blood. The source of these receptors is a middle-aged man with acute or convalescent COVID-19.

The CDR3 sequence: CASSQDGTVNEKLFF. The CDR3 DNA reads TGTGCCAGCAGCCAAGATGGTACAGTTAATGAAAAACTGTTTTTT. V usage is TRBV4-2 and J usage is TRBJ1-4; D gene ambiguous. CDR3 size: 15 residues. V was trimmed by 0 bases and J by 4 bases, leaving 9 bases between them. Germline loops: CDR1 LGHNA, CDR2 YNFKEQ.

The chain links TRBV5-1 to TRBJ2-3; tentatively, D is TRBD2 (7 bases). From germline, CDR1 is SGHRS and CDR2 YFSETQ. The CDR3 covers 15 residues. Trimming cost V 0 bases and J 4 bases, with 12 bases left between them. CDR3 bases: TGCGCCAGCAGCTTGGCCGCGGGGGCCGCAGATACGCAGTATTTT. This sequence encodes CASSLAAGAADTQYF.

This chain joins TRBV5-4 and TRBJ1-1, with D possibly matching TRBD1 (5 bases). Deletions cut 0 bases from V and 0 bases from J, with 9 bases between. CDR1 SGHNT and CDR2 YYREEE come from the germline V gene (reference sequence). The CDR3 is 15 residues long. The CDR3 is CASSLARGVNTEAFF. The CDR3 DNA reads TGTGCCAGCAGCTTGGCTAGGGGCGTGAACACTGAAGCTTTCTTT.

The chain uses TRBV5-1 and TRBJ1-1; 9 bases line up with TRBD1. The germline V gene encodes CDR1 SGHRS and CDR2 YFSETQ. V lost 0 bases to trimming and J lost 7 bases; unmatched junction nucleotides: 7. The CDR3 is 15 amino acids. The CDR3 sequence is CASSLEGQGVGEAFF. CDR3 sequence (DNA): TGCGCCAGCAGCTTGGAGGGACAGGGTGTCGGTGAAGCTTTCTTT.

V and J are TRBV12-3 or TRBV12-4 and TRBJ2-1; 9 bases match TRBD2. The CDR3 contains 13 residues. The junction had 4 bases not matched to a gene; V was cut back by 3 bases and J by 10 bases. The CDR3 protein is CASSFRLAGEQFF. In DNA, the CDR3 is TGTGCCAGCAGTTTTCGGCTAGCGGGGGAGCAGTTCTTC.

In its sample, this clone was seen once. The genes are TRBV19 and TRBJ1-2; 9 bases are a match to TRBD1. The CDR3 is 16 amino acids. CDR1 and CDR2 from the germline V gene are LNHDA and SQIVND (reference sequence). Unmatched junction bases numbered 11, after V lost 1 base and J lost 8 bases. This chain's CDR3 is CASSIAQQGARGGYTF. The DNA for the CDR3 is TGTGCCAGTAGTATAGCTCAACAGGGGGCCCGTGGGGGCTACACCTTC. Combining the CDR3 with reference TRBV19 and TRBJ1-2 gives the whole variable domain DGGITQSPKYLFRKEGQNVTLSCEQNLNHDAMYWYRQDPGQGLRLIYYSQIVNDFQKGDIAEGYSVSREKKESFPLTVTSAQKNPTAFYLCASSIAQQGARGGYTFGSGTRLTVV.

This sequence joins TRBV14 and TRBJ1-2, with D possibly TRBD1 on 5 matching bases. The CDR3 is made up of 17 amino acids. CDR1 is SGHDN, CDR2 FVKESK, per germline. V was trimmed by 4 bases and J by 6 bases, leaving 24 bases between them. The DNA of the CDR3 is TGTGCCAGCAGCCCCTTAGGCTGGCAGGGTTACACCCATGGCTACACCTTC. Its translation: CASSPLGWQGYTHGYTF.